This T cell receptor beta chain was documented in a study of blood T cell repertoires in COVID-19. On the study more broadly: T cells, B-cell-depleted T cells, or PBMCs supplied cDNA or gDNA.

Trimming removed 1 base at V and 6 bases at J, with 13 bases between. Germline V gene lookup returns CDR1 SGHDN and CDR2 FVKESK. The CDR3 runs to 15 residues. The repertoire was sequenced with immunoSEQ multiplex PCR; TCRdb's copy has only in-frame clones and lacks some. The repertoire has about 330,000 clones, more than 75% of them found once; the top ten carry about 5.7%. The J gene is TRBJ1-5, the V gene TRBV14; D is unresolved. Sequencing input: PBMCs or T cells enriched from blood (not recorded which). The clonotype originates from a woman aged 25 to 39 who had recovered from COVID-19. DNA of the CDR3: TGTGCCAGCAGCCAAGTTTTCCCGACAAGTCAGCCCCAGCATTTT. The encoded protein is CASSQVFPTSQPQHF.